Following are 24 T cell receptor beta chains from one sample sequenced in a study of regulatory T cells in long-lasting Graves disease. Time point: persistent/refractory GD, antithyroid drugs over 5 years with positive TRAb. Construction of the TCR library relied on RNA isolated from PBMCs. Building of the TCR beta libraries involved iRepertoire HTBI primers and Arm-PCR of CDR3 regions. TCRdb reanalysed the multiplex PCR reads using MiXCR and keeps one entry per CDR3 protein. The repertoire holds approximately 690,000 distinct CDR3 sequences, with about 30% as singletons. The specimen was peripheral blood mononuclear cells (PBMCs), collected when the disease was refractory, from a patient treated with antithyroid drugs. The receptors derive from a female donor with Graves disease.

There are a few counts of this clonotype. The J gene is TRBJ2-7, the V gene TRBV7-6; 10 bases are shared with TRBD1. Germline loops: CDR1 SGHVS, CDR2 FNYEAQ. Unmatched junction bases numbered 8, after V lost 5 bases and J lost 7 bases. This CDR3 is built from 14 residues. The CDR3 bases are TGTGCCAGCAGCATCGGACAGGGGGGTAGTGAGCAGTACTTC. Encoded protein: CASSIGQGGSEQYF.

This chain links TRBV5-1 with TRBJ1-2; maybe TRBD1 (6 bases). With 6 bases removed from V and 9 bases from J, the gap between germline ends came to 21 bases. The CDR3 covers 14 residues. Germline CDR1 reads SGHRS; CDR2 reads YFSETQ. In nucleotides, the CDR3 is TGCGCCAGCAACCCCGGGACAAAAATGTCCAGCTACACCTTC. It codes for CASNPGTKMSSYTF.

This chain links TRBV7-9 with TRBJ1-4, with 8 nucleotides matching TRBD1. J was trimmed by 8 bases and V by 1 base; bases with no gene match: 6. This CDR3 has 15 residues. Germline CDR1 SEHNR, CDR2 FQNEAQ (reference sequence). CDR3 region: CASSLDGRGREKLFF. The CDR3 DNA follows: TGTGCCAGCAGCTTAGATGGCAGGGGGCGCGAAAAACTGTTTTTT.

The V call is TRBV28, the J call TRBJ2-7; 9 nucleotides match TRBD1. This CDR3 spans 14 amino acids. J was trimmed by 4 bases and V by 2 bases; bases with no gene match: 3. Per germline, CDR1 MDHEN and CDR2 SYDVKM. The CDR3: CASSLDRGWYEQYF. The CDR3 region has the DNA TGTGCCAGCAGTTTAGACAGGGGGTGGTACGAGCAGTACTTC.

In DNA form, the CDR3 reads TGTGCCAGCAAGACCCGTGCGAATACCTACGAGCAGTACTTC. Translation gives CASKTRANTYEQYF. The chain uses TRBV11-2 and TRBJ2-7; D ambiguous. There are 14 residues in the CDR3. V lost 7 bases, J lost 2 bases, and 15 bases lay in between. Germline V gene lookup returns CDR1 SGHAT and CDR2 FQNNGV.

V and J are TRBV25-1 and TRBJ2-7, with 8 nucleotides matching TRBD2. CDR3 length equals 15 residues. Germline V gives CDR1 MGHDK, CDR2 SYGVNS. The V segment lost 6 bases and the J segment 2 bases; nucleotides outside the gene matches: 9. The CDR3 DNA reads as TGTGCCAGCAGCCAGCTAGCGGGTGAACCCTACGAGCAGTACTTC. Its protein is CASSQLAGEPYEQYF.

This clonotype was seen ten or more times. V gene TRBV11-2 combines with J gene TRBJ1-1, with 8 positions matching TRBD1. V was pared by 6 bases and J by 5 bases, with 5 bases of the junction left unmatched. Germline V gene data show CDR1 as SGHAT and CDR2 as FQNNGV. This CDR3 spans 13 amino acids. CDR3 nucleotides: TGTGCCAGCAGTATACAGGGGGATACTGAAGCTTTCTTT. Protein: CASSIQGDTEAFF.

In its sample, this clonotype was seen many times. The CDR3 DNA follows: TGTGCCAGCAGTTTACCGGGACAGGGATTTTACGAGCAGTACTTC. Protein product: CASSLPGQGFYEQYF. The chain uses TRBV12-3 or TRBV12-4 and TRBJ2-7, with 9 bases that match TRBD1. This CDR3 has 15 amino acids. V lost 2 bases, J lost 4 bases, and 6 bases stayed unmatched.

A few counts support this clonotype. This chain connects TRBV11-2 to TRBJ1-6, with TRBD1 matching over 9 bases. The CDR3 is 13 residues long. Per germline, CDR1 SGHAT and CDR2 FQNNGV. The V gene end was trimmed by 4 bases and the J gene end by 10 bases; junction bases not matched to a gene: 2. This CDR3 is CASSYGQGSPLHF. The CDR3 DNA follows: TGTGCCAGCAGCTATGGACAGGGGTCACCCCTCCACTTT. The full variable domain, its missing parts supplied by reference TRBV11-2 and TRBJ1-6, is EAGVAQSPRYKIIEKRQSVAFWCNPISGHATLYWYQQILGQGPKLLIQFQNNGVVDDSQLPKDRFSAERLKGVDSTLKIQPAKLEDSAVYLCASSYGQGSPLHFGNGTRLTVT.

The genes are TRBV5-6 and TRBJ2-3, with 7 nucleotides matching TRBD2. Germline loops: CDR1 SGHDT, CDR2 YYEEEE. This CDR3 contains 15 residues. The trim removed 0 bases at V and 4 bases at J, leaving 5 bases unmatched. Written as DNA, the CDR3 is TGTGCCAGCAGCTTGGCGGCTAGCGGCCCAGATACGCAGTATTTT. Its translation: CASSLAASGPDTQYF.

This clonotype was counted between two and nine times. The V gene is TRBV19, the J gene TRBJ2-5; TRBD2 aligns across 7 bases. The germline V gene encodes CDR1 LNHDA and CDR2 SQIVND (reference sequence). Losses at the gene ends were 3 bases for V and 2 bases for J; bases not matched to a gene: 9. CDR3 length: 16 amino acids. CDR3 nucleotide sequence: TGTGCCAGTAGTATCGGTCAGTCTAGCGGACAAGAGACCCAGTACTTC. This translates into CASSIGQSSGQETQYF.

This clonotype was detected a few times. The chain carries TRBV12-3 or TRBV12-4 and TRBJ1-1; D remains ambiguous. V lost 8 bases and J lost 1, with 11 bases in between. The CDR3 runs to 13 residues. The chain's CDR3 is CASASRRNTEAFF. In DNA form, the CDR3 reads TGTGCCAGCGCTTCCCGAAGGAACACTGAAGCTTTCTTT.

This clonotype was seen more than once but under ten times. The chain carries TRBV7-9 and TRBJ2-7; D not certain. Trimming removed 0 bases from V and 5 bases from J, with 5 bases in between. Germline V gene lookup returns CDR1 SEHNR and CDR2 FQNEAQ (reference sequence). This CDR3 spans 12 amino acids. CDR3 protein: CASSLAHDEQYF. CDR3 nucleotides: TGTGCCAGCAGCTTAGCGCACGACGAGCAGTACTTC.

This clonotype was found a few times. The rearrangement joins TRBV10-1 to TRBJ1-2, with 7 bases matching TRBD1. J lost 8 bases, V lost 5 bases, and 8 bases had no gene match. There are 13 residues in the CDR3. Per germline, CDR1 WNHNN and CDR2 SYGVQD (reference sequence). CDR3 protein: CASSNNRGSGYTF. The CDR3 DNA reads TGCGCCAGCAGTAACAACAGGGGCTCGGGCTACACCTTC.

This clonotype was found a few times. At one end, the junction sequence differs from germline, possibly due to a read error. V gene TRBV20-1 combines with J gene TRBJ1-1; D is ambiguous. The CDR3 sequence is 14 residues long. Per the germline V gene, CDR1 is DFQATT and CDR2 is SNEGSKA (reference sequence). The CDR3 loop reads CSARAVGRGPEAFF. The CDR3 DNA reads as TGCAGTGCAAGAGCGGTCGGACGCGGGCCTGAAGCTTTCTTT.

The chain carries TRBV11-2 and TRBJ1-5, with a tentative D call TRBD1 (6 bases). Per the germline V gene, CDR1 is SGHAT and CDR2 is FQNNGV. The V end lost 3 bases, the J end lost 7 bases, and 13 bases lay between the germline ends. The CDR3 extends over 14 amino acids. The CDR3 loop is CASSLAGAMQPQHF. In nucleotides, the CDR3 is TGTGCCAGCAGCTTGGCAGGGGCAATGCAGCCCCAGCATTTT.

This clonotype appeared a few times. The CDR3 loop reads CASRIAGAYEQYF. CDR3 DNA sequence: TGCGCCAGCAGGATAGCGGGGGCCTACGAGCAGTACTTC. The chain links TRBV5-1 to TRBJ2-7, with 9 positions matching TRBD2. CDR3 size: 13 residues. Unmatched junction bases numbered 2, after V lost 5 bases and J lost 2 bases. Germline V CDR1 and CDR2: SGHRS, YFSETQ.

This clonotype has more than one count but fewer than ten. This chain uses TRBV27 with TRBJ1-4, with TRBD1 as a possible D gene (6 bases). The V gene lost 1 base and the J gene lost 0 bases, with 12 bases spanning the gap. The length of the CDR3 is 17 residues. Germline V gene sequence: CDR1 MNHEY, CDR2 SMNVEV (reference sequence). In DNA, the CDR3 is TGTGCCAGCAGTTTATGGGGGGCCTCCTCAACTAATGAAAAACTGTTTTTT. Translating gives CASSLWGASSTNEKLFF.

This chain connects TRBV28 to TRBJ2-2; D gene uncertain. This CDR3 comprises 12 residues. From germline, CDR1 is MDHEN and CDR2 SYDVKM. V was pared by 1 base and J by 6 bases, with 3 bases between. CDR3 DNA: TGTGCCAGCAGTTTATTTGCCGGGGAGCTGTTTTTT. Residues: CASSLFAGELFF.

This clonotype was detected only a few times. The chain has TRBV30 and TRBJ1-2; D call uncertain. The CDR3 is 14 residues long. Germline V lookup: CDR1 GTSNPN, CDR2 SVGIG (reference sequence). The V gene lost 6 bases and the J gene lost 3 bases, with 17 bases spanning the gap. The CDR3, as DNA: TGTGCCTGCCACCCCTCGGGATCTGACTATGGCTACACCTTC. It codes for CACHPSGSDYGYTF. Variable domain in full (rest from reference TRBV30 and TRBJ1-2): SQTIHQWPATLVQPVGSPLSLECTVEGTSNPNLYWYRQAAGRGLQLLFYSVGIGQISSEVPQNLSASRPQDRQFILSSKKLLLSDSGFYLCACHPSGSDYGYTFGSGTRLTVV.

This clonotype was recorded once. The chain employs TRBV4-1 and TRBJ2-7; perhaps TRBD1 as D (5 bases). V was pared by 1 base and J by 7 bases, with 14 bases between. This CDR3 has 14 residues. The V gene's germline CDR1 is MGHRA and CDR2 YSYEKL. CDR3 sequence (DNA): TGCGCCAGCAGCCAAGTTGGCCAAAAGGGGGAGCAGTACTTC. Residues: CASSQVGQKGEQYF.

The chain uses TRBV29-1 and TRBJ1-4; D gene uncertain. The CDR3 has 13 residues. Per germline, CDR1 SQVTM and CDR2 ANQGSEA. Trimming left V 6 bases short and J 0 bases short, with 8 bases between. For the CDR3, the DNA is TGCAGCGTAGCAGACGCAACTAATGAAAAACTGTTTTTT. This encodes CSVADATNEKLFF.

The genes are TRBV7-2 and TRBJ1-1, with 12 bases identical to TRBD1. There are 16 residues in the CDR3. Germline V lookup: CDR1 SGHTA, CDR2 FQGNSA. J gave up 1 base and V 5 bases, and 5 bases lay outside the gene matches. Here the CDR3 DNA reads TGTGCCAGCAGCCCGGGACAGGGGGCGTGGAACACTGAAGCTTTCTTT. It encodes CASSPGQGAWNTEAFF.

The CDR3 region has the DNA TGTGCCAGCAGTCCTCCGCAGACCACCTCGAACACCGGGGAGCTGTTTTTT. This codes for CASSPPQTTSNTGELFF. V usage is TRBV28 and J usage is TRBJ2-2, with unresolved D. V lost 5 bases and J lost 0, with 16 bases in between. The CDR3 is 17 amino acids. Germline V lookup: CDR1 MDHEN, CDR2 SYDVKM.